The 9 T cell receptor beta chains presented below share a single source sample, sequenced in a study of CD8 T cells in Susac syndrome. Random hexamers served to reverse transcribe about 0.5 to 1 ug RNA. Each CDR3 protein gets one entry after TCRdb re-called the immunoSEQ multiplex PCR reads with MiXCR. The sample yields more than 65,000 distinct CDR3 sequences, about 95% seen once. The specimen was CD8+ T cells from PBMCs. Receptor source: a human donor in good health.

The chain employs TRBV27 and TRBJ1-1; weak D call: TRBD1 (6 bases). V shed 5 bases and J shed 2 bases, with 15 bases lying between them. The CDR3 spans 15 residues. The V gene's germline CDR1 is MNHEY and CDR2 SMNVEV (reference sequence). CDR3 sequence (DNA): TGTGCCAGCAGTCCCTACCGGACAGCTAACACTGAAGCTTTCTTT. Protein: CASSPYRTANTEAFF.

This clonotype was observed a single time. The chain recombines TRBV19 with TRBJ2-1; D is ambiguous. The CDR3 contains 16 residues. The V gene's germline CDR1 is LNHDA and CDR2 SQIVND (reference sequence). V lost 7 bases and J 2 bases, leaving 18 bases between the germline ends. The CDR3 sequence: CASTPHPSGTYNEQFF. The CDR3 DNA follows: TGTGCCAGTACCCCCCATCCGAGTGGGACCTACAATGAGCAGTTCTTC.

This clonotype appeared a single time. Here the CDR3 reads CASSVPPDPSYEQYF. The CDR3 nucleotides read TGTGCCAGCAGCGTCCCCCCTGACCCCTCCTACGAGCAGTACTTC. This chain joins TRBV9 and TRBJ2-7; D gene uncertain. Trimming shortened V by 2 bases and J by 0 bases, and 12 bases separated the two germline ends. Germline CDR1 reads SGDLS; CDR2 reads YYNGEE. The CDR3 runs 15 residues.

This clonotype was found a few times. This chain links TRBV27 with TRBJ2-1, with D possibly being TRBD1 or TRBD2 (5 bases each). V was trimmed by 2 bases and J by 4 bases, leaving 6 bases between them. Germline CDR1 reads MNHEY; CDR2 reads SMNVEV (reference sequence). The CDR3 spans 13 residues. CDR3 nucleotides: TGTGCCAGCAGTTTAGGGGGATACAATGAGCAGTTCTTC. Its protein is CASSLGGYNEQFF.

This clonotype appeared a single time. At one end the junction does not follow the germline gene, possibly because of a read error. The V gene is TRBV7-9, the J gene TRBJ2-2, with D perhaps being TRBD1 or TRBD2 (5 bases each). In germline, CDR1 is SEHNR, CDR2 FQNEAQ (reference sequence). This CDR3 comprises 19 residues. CDR3 DNA sequence: TGTGCCAGCACGGCAGGGAGAACTCTACCGGGGAAGAACGCCGGGGAGCTGTTTTTT. Its protein product is CASTAGRTLPGKNAGELFF.

The chain carries TRBV4-2 and TRBJ2-1; D call uncertain. Per the germline V gene, CDR1 is LGHNA and CDR2 is YNFKEQ. This CDR3 comprises 15 residues. The V and J ends lost 0 bases and 3 bases respectively, with 9 bases between them. CDR3 nucleotide sequence: TGTGCCAGCAGCCAAGAGACTGATCTCTACAATGAGCAGTTCTTC. Its translation: CASSQETDLYNEQFF.

The J gene is TRBJ1-2, the V gene TRBV27; tentatively, D is TRBD1 (5 bases). The CDR3 spans 13 residues. V lost 5 bases, J lost 3 bases, and 10 bases lay in between. Germline lookup yields CDR1 MNHEY and CDR2 SMNVEV (reference sequence). In DNA form, the CDR3 reads TGTGCCAGCAGTCCAGGGTTTTACTATGGCTACACCTTC. This translates into CASSPGFYYGYTF.

The J gene is TRBJ1-1, the V gene TRBV19; tentative D call: TRBD1 (5 bases). CDR3 size: 12 residues. Germline V CDR1 and CDR2: LNHDA, SQIVND (reference sequence). Trimming removed 10 bases from V and 1 base from J, with 10 bases in between. CDR3 amino acids: CATGTGNTEAFF. The CDR3 DNA is TGTGCCACCGGGACGGGGAACACTGAAGCTTTCTTT.

The V gene is TRBV20-1, the J gene TRBJ2-5; 8 bases line up with TRBD1. The CDR3 is 13 amino acids. Germline values: CDR1 DFQATT, CDR2 SNEGSKA (reference sequence). Unmatched junction bases numbered 10, after V lost 8 bases and J lost 5 bases. The CDR3 is CSTPDRGHETQYF. The CDR3 bases are TGCAGTACGCCAGACAGGGGACACGAGACCCAGTACTTC.